This T cell receptor (beta chain) was sequenced in a study of T cells in Graves' hyperthyroidism and ophthalmopathy (dated by TCRdb to between 2018 and 2021). The study in broad terms: Peripheral blood samples were taken at initial diagnosis, before any treatment was given. To identify TCR V-J signatures that set the groups apart, the researchers used a discovery cohort of 100 patients, made up of around 42 with Graves' ophthalmopathy and approximately 57 with stable Graves' hyperthyroidism. Prospective prediction of ophthalmopathy was tested in an independent validation cohort of approximately 18 hyperthyroidism patients and around 16 patients who later progressed to ophthalmopathy. The 75 to 100 discovery patients were randomly divided into training and test sets at a 7:3 ratio. Thyroid tissue and blood T-cell repertoires from several Graves' hyperthyroidism patients were also compared in the study. After blood sampling, hyperthyroidism patients were treated with methimazole at a starting dose of 30 mg daily, and ophthalmopathy patients were treated with high-dose intravenous methylprednisolone. TCR Vbeta CDR3 sequencing of 120 to 150 peripheral blood samples (over 40 ophthalmopathy, 70 to 85 hyperthyroidism and roughly 17 progressor patients) is reported in the paper. The full study reports these points: Sample size was not statistically predetermined, and blinding of investigators to group allocation was not performed. Most expanded thyroid clonotypes (frequency above 0.001) were also detected in blood, a finding suggesting that blood repertoires may reflect thyroid immune responses. In validation, progression to ophthalmopathy was predicted by the model with 70.59% sensitivity and just over 72% specificity, a median of approximately 6.5 months before onset. A model built on a 13 V-J signature distinguished ophthalmopathy from stable hyperthyroidism, reaching about 89% sensitivity and about 81% specificity in cross-validation and 80%/75% in testing.

The V end loses 6 bases and the J end loses 12 bases, and a stretch of 14 bases separates them. There are 11 amino acids in the CDR3, from cysteine to phenylalanine inclusive. The CDR3 DNA has 33 bases and is translated from base 1. TCR beta CDR3 regions were amplified from RNA transcripts. The TCR CDR3 was subjected to a first round of RT-PCR using the HTBI primer set and the Qiagen OneStep RT-PCR kit. Libraries were constructed in a second round of multiplex PCR, after which size selection and purification were carried out. Paired-end sequencing of the libraries was performed with 100 bp reads on an Illumina HiSeq2000. Per the original workflow: SOAPnuke was used to process the raw data, throwing out any read that contained adapters or uncalled bases, had a mean Phred below 15, or lacked an exact constant-primer or identifier match. High-quality paired reads were merged with COPE v1.2.5, and unique nucleotide sequences were defined as clonotypes. MiTCR v1.1 was used to align clonotypes to the IMGT TRBV, TRBD and TRBJ reference segments. Only V-J combinations with frequency above 0.0001, covering roughly 99% of repertoires, were analysed. The TCS score was defined as the ratio of F50 (clonal expansion) to E x V (chaos), calculated using BLOSUM62-based TCRdist between CDR3 peptides within each V-J. Welch's t-statistics and random forest reduced roughly 500 V-J features to fewer than 15, which were used in a naive Bayes classifier (R e1071). The raw public data were reprocessed by TCRdb itself: fastp quality trimming at Q25, MiXCR clonotype calling, in-frame beta chains only. One record per CDR3 amino acid sequence lists the most common genes and DNA. TCRdb, not the authors, supplied the V and J calls. The sample yields 300,000 or so distinct CDR3 sequences; 17% were counted once. Jointly, the top ten make up approximately 60% of the sample.

Ophthalmopathy patients had moderately to severely active disease, Clinical Activity Score of at least 3, NOSPECS grade of at least 4, and duration under 3 months. Exclusion was applied to patients with uncontrolled infections, other autoimmune diseases, pregnancy or lactation. Diagnoses were based on clinical symptoms, serum thyroxine and TRAb, thyroid ultrasound and orbital computed tomography. PBMCs were separated from roughly 10 ml of fresh peripheral blood using Ficoll-Paque density gradient centrifugation. Total RNA was extracted with Trizol reagent, and quality was checked on an Agilent 2100 Bioanalyzer. This clonotype was recorded once. The antigen this receptor binds is unknown. Per-base quality was not reported, and no clone a single base away is much larger than it. A lone read gives weak evidence.

Sequencing was done on a sample of blood. The V gene is TRBV12-3 or TRBV12-4 and the J gene is TRBJ2-5, with the D gene not confidently named. This sequence originates from an older woman with Graves' ophthalmopathy. The CDR3 reads CASSLTQLKYF. The DNA is as follows: TGTGCCAGCAGCCTGACCCAACTTAAGTACTTC.